This is a list of T cell receptor beta chains from one sample in a study of Graves' ophthalmopathy and Graves' hyperthyroidism. TCRdb used MiXCR to reprocess the multiplex PCR reads, holding one entry per CDR3 protein. The profile covers under 400,000 distinct CDR3 sequences, with about a sixth appearing a single time and more than 9% taken by the ten largest. The sample comprised peripheral blood. These receptors were collected from an adult man with Graves' ophthalmopathy. Each CDR3 is given without its conserved first and last residue.

>TRBV30
AWKQGQETQY
>TRBV19
ASRKGQGVTEAF
>TRBV5-1
ASSWTSGASYEQY
>TRBV24-1
ATTPEAF
>TRBV7-2
ASSLGGTINYEQY
>TRBV4-1
ASSQEGGSGGATWELF
>TRBV20-1
SAVSGGTPYEQY
>TRBV18
ASSPTGTSGQETQY
>TRBV6-5
ASSYSIVRLQETQY
>TRBV5-1
ASSLDGTLNTEAF
>TRBV18
ASSPPNRERSPLH